This TCR beta chain comes out of a study of cytotoxic CD8 clonotypes in ibrutinib-treated CLL. Investigators sought sequencing depths of between 1 in 200,000 and 1 in 1 million T cells. Sequencing was performed with immunoSEQ multiplex PCR; in TCRdb, only in-frame clones are kept and a portion is missing. The sample includes 300,000 or so clones, 67% of them seen just once. Findings and caveats of the study: Starting clonality was above that of age-matched healthy donors and tracked circulating CD8+ T-cell counts.

Trimming took 2 bases from V and 3 from J; bases not matched to a gene: 1. This CDR3 spans 14 amino acids. Germline CDR1 MDHEN, CDR2 SYDVKM. Worth noting for this clone: Antigen unknown.

Sequences were derived from PBMCs, sampled after 36 months of ibrutinib treatment. The chain combines TRBV28 with TRBJ2-7, with 10 nucleotides matching TRBD1. This receptor was identified in a human donor with chronic lymphocytic leukemia. CDR3 residues: CASSLRTGGYEQYF. CDR3 DNA sequence: TGTGCCAGCAGTTTAAGGACAGGGGGCTACGAGCAGTACTTC.